The rows below give T cell receptor beta chains drawn from one sample of a study of blood T cell repertoires in COVID-19. Data came from immunoSEQ multiplex PCR; TCRdb stores just in-frame clones and leaves some out. The table includes about 230,000 clones, 80% to 90% detected once. The sequencing sample was made of peripheral blood. The receptors come from a man aged 35-49 years with acute or convalescent COVID-19. CDR3s include the opening cysteine and the closing phenylalanine or tryptophan. Fields, in order: clone size, D gene, V gene, J gene, CDR3 protein, CDR3 DNA. D genes are given only for firm matches. Not all rows give a size; the values are once, few, many and, for expanded clones, a class.

>-|TRBD2|TRBV6-2/TRBV6-3|TRBJ2-2
CASTPQAGDGTGELFF
TGTGCCAGCACCCCCCAAGCGGGGGATGGCACCGGGGAGCTGTTTTTT
>-|-|TRBV19|TRBJ1-1
CASIRQPGWANTEAFF
TGTGCCAGTATCCGGCAGCCAGGGTGGGCGAACACTGAAGCTTTCTTT
>-|TRBD1|TRBV5-4|TRBJ2-1
CASSRRVPGGVKDEQFF
TGTGCCAGCAGCCGGCGGGTCCCAGGGGGTGTTAAGGATGAGCAGTTCTTC
>-|-|TRBV6-1|TRBJ2-5
CASSDWRGSGGSQETQYF
TGTGCCAGCAGTGATTGGAGGGGGTCAGGGGGATCCCAAGAGACCCAGTACTTC
>-|-|TRBV12-5|TRBJ2-5
CATSGPFEETQYF
TGTGCTACCTCAGGTCCCTTCGAAGAGACCCAGTACTTC
>-|TRBD1|TRBV4-1|TRBJ1-1
CASSQTDRENTEAFF
TGCGCCAGCAGCCAAACGGACAGGGAGAACACTGAAGCTTTCTTT
>-|TRBD1|TRBV3-1/TRBV3-2|TRBJ2-7
CASSQVSAGRGRAEQYF
TGTGCCAGCAGCCAAGTTTCAGCTGGCAGGGGGCGAGCCGAGCAGTACTTC
>-|TRBD2|TRBV5-6|TRBJ2-2
CASSLGGSYTGELFF
TGTGCCAGCAGCTTGGGCGGGAGTTACACCGGGGAGCTGTTTTTT
>-|-|TRBV28|TRBJ2-3
CASSGSTGYSALPDTQYF
TGTGCCAGCAGTGGGAGTACGGGGTACAGTGCCCTCCCAGATACGCAGTATTTT
>-|TRBD1|TRBV5-1|TRBJ1-4
CASSVGQGREKLFF
TGCGCCAGCAGCGTAGGACAGGGGCGTGAAAAACTGTTTTTT
>-|-|TRBV19|TRBJ2-2
CASSIGSRINTGELFF
TGTGCCAGTAGTATAGGGTCCAGGATTAACACCGGGGAGCTGTTTTTT
>-|-|TRBV19|TRBJ1-2
CASSASPGGINGYTF
TGTGCCAGTAGTGCTTCCCCCGGGGGTATCAATGGCTACACCTTC
>-|-|TRBV15|TRBJ2-3
CATARISTDTQYF
TGTGCCACCGCGAGGATTAGCACAGATACGCAGTATTTT
>-|TRBD2|TRBV4-1|TRBJ2-3
CASSQDRVAGVDTQYF
TGCGCCAGCAGCCAAGATAGGGTAGCGGGGGTAGATACGCAGTATTTT
>-|-|TRBV11-2|TRBJ2-5
CASSQNGRGQETQYF
TGTGCCAGCAGCCAGAATGGCCGGGGCCAAGAGACCCAGTACTTC
>-|TRBD1|TRBV5-8|TRBJ1-5
CASSWTGTRPQHF
TGTGCCAGCAGCTGGACAGGGACGAGGCCCCAGCATTTT
>-|-|TRBV6-5|TRBJ2-3
CASSRRGADTQYF
TGTGCCAGCAGCCGTCGGGGAGCAGATACGCAGTATTTT
>-|-|TRBV24-1|TRBJ2-7
CATSELRGEQYF
TGTGCCACCAGTGAACTGAGGGGGGAGCAGTACTTC
>once|TRBD2|TRBV7-6|TRBJ2-3
CASSLAVIRLAADTQYF
TGTGCCAGCAGCTTAGCGGTGATACGACTAGCCGCAGATACGCAGTATTTT
>-|-|TRBV28|TRBJ2-7
CASSLATPYEQYF
TGTGCCAGCAGTTTAGCGACACCCTACGAGCAGTACTTC
>-|TRBD1|TRBV5-5|TRBJ1-5
CASSFGTGEQPQHF
TGTGCCAGCAGCTTTGGGACAGGGGAGCAGCCCCAGCATTTT
>-|-|TRBV5-1|TRBJ1-6
CASSRSQGSSYNSPLHF
TGCGCCAGCAGCCGAAGCCAGGGGAGCTCCTATAATTCACCCCTCCACTTT
>-|TRBD1|TRBV5-8|TRBJ1-5
CASSFLSGQGINQPQHF
TGTGCCAGCAGCTTTTTGAGCGGACAGGGCATCAATCAGCCCCAGCATTTT
>-|-|TRBV7-3|TRBJ1-3
CASSFPASSGNTIYF
TGTGCCAGCAGCTTCCCAGCGAGCTCTGGAAACACCATATATTTT
>-|-|TRBV30|TRBJ1-2
CAWSPGATNYGYTF
TGTGCCTGGAGCCCAGGGGCGACTAACTATGGCTACACCTTC
>-|-|TRBV7-2|TRBJ2-5
CASNWGGQLETQYF
TGTGCCAGCAATTGGGGGGGACAACTGGAGACCCAGTACTTC
>-|TRBD1|TRBV7-2|TRBJ1-6
CAGKQGLDNSPLHF
TGTGCCGGAAAACAGGGGTTGGATAATTCACCCCTCCACTTT
>-|-|TRBV6-4|TRBJ2-5
CASSGQKETQYF
TGTGCCAGCAGTGGACAAAAAGAGACCCAGTACTTC
>-|-|TRBV6-5|TRBJ2-3
CASSYDSTSTDTQYF
TGTGCCAGCAGTTACGACAGTACTAGCACAGATACGCAGTATTTT
>few|-|TRBV5-4|TRBJ1-4
CASSLSRDRTNEKLFF
TGTGCCAGCAGCCTCTCCCGGGATAGAACTAATGAAAAACTGTTTTTT
>-|-|TRBV9|TRBJ2-3
CASSVGGAGDTQYF
TGTGCCAGCAGCGTAGGCGGGGCTGGGGATACGCAGTATTTT
>-|-|TRBV24-1|TRBJ2-1
CATSEFKRNEQFF
TGTGCCACCAGTGAATTCAAGAGGAATGAGCAGTTCTTC
>-|-|TRBV6-5|TRBJ1-5
CASSTGINQPQHF
TGTGCCAGCAGTACAGGGATCAATCAGCCCCAGCATTTT
>-|-|TRBV29-1|TRBJ1-1
CSVERGGNTEAFF
TGCAGCGTTGAGAGGGGAGGCAACACTGAAGCTTTCTTT
>-|TRBD1|TRBV18|TRBJ1-6
CASSPGDRVLENSPLHF
TGTGCCAGCTCACCCGGGGACAGGGTTCTTGAAAATTCACCCCTCCACTTT
>-|-|TRBV18|TRBJ2-1
CASSPVQYNEQFF
TGTGCCAGCTCACCCGTACAGTACAATGAGCAGTTCTTC
>-|-|TRBV6-5|TRBJ2-7
CASRVIKGSYEQYF
TGTGCCAGCAGAGTAATAAAGGGGTCCTACGAGCAGTACTTC
>-|TRBD1|TRBV5-6|TRBJ1-2
CASSLAGWDRVYGYTF
TGTGCCAGCAGCTTGGCCGGCTGGGACAGGGTGTATGGCTACACCTTC
>-|-|TRBV2|TRBJ1-2
CASSEQGMHGYTF
TGTGCCAGCAGTGAACAGGGGATGCATGGCTACACCTTC
>once|TRBD1|TRBV5-6|TRBJ1-1
CASSPRGQGARGTEAFF
TGTGCCAGCAGCCCCAGGGGACAGGGGGCGCGGGGGACTGAAGCTTTCTTT
>-|TRBD1|TRBV30|TRBJ2-7
CAWSVTGGMTYEQYF
TGTGCCTGGAGTGTGACAGGGGGTATGACCTACGAGCAGTACTTC
>-|TRBD2|TRBV4-3|TRBJ2-5
CASSPDSGTSGRGMTQYF
TGCGCCAGCAGCCCCGACTCCGGGACTAGCGGGCGGGGTATGACCCAGTACTTC
>once|TRBD1|TRBV29-1|TRBJ1-1
CSVDRGTEAFF
TGCAGCGTAGACAGGGGAACGGAAGCTTTCTTT